This T cell receptor (beta chain) was obtained from a study of neurological immune-mediated disorders. This clonotype is medium-sized in the sample. CDR3 length equals 14 residues. Germline values: CDR1 KGHDR, CDR2 SFDVKD. Trimming removed 4 bases from V and 5 bases from J, with 10 bases in between. Time point denoted: longitudinal time-point 1 (baseline). TCRdb fed the 5' RACE reads into MiXCR, producing one record per CDR3 protein. Here the sample spans under 40,000 distinct CDR3 sequences, less than 3.5% being singletons. Sequencing was performed on PBMCs. The gene calls are TRBV24-1 and TRBJ2-2; D is undetermined. The receptor was isolated from a woman aged 60-75 years with multiple sclerosis. CDR3 in DNA: TGTGCCACCAGTGACAGGTTAAAGACCGGGGAGCTGTTTTTT. This encodes CATSDRLKTGELFF.